The rows below give T cell receptor beta chains drawn from one sample of a study of T cell changes during pregnancy in multiple sclerosis. Repertoires were generated with immunoSEQ multiplex PCR, while TCRdb's copy carries only in-frame clones and drops some. Of fewer than 45,000 clones listed, about 88% are singletons. Specimen: peripheral blood, collected in the third trimester of pregnancy. Receptors originate from a female donor in good health, enrolled as a control in a pregnancy study. Both conserved end residues are part of each CDR3. The order of the fields is D gene, clone size, J gene, V gene, CDR3 DNA, CDR3 protein. D genes are given only for firm matches. The listing skips clone size in some rows; elsewhere it reads once, few, many or a size class.

d_gene: TRBD1
abundance: -
j_gene: TRBJ1-4
v_gene: TRBV18
CDR3nt: TGTGCCAGCTCACTGGGACAGGGGACTGAAAAACTGTTTTTT
CDR3aa: CASSLGQGTEKLFF

d_gene: -
abundance: -
j_gene: TRBJ1-3
v_gene: TRBV11-2
CDR3nt: TGTGCCAGCAGCCTCCGGGAGGGCTCTGGAAACACCATATATTTT
CDR3aa: CASSLREGSGNTIYF

d_gene: -
abundance: -
j_gene: TRBJ1-2
v_gene: TRBV5-1
CDR3nt: TGCGCCAGCAAGGCGATGGACACCGGGGGACATGGCTACACCTTC
CDR3aa: CASKAMDTGGHGYTF

d_gene: TRBD2
abundance: -
j_gene: TRBJ2-5
v_gene: TRBV6-5
CDR3nt: TGTGCCAGCAGTTTTTCCGGGACTAGCGGCCAAGAGACCCAGTACTTC
CDR3aa: CASSFSGTSGQETQYF

d_gene: TRBD2
abundance: -
j_gene: TRBJ2-1
v_gene: TRBV6-4
CDR3nt: TGTGCCAGCAGTGAACTAGCGGGGGGCGATGAGCAGTTCTTC
CDR3aa: CASSELAGGDEQFF

d_gene: -
abundance: -
j_gene: TRBJ2-1
v_gene: TRBV11-3
CDR3nt: TGTGCCAGCAGCTTATACGGAGAAGGTGAGCAGTTCTTC
CDR3aa: CASSLYGEGEQFF

d_gene: -
abundance: -
j_gene: TRBJ2-3
v_gene: TRBV4-3
CDR3nt: TGCGCCAGCAGCCAAGTGAGGGGGACCGGTACAGATACGCAGTATTTT
CDR3aa: CASSQVRGTGTDTQYF

d_gene: TRBD2
abundance: -
j_gene: TRBJ2-1
v_gene: TRBV7-3
CDR3nt: TGTGCCAGCAGCCCAGGGGGACTAGCGGTAGTCCATGAGCAGTTCTTC
CDR3aa: CASSPGGLAVVHEQFF

d_gene: TRBD1
abundance: -
j_gene: TRBJ2-1
v_gene: TRBV6-1
CDR3nt: TGTGCCAGCAGGGCGGGACAGGGGGCCTACAATGAGCAGTTCTTC
CDR3aa: CASRAGQGAYNEQFF

d_gene: -
abundance: -
j_gene: TRBJ1-5
v_gene: TRBV9
CDR3nt: TGTGCCAGCAGCCCCGCGGCGAACAATCAGCCCCAGCATTTT
CDR3aa: CASSPAANNQPQHF

d_gene: TRBD1
abundance: -
j_gene: TRBJ1-3
v_gene: TRBV13
CDR3nt: TGTGCCAGCAGACACGGACAGGGGATGACGGGAAACACCATATATTTT
CDR3aa: CASRHGQGMTGNTIYF

d_gene: -
abundance: -
j_gene: TRBJ1-2
v_gene: TRBV7-9
CDR3nt: TGTGCCAGCAGCTTAGGGGGGACTCTCTATGGCTACACCTTC
CDR3aa: CASSLGGTLYGYTF

d_gene: TRBD1
abundance: -
j_gene: TRBJ2-7
v_gene: TRBV10-3
CDR3nt: TGTGCCATCAGTGGGTTTAAGGGACAGGGGAGCGACGAGCAGTACTTC
CDR3aa: CAISGFKGQGSDEQYF

d_gene: TRBD2
abundance: few
j_gene: TRBJ2-7
v_gene: TRBV7-9
CDR3nt: TGTGCCAGCCGGGACTACACCTACGAGCAGTACTTC
CDR3aa: CASRDYTYEQYF

d_gene: -
abundance: -
j_gene: TRBJ1-1
v_gene: TRBV4-3
CDR3nt: TGCGCCAGCAGCCAAGTGGCGGTGAACACTGAAGCTTTCTTT
CDR3aa: CASSQVAVNTEAFF

d_gene: TRBD1
abundance: large
j_gene: TRBJ1-5
v_gene: TRBV28
CDR3nt: TGTGCCAGCAGTTTATTTCAGGGACAGATCAATCAGCCCCAGCATTTT
CDR3aa: CASSLFQGQINQPQHF

d_gene: -
abundance: -
j_gene: TRBJ2-7
v_gene: TRBV11-1
CDR3nt: TGTGCCAGCAGCTCCTCCCCCTACGAGCAGTACTTC
CDR3aa: CASSSSPYEQYF

d_gene: -
abundance: -
j_gene: TRBJ1-5
v_gene: TRBV5-6
CDR3nt: TGTGCCAGCAGCTTGGGCAGGGAAAGACCCCAGCATTTT
CDR3aa: CASSLGRERPQHF

d_gene: -
abundance: -
j_gene: TRBJ2-3
v_gene: TRBV4-2
CDR3nt: TGTGCCAGCAGCGAGACAGATACGCAGTATTTT
CDR3aa: CASSETDTQYF

d_gene: TRBD2
abundance: -
j_gene: TRBJ2-3
v_gene: TRBV10-3
CDR3nt: TGTGCCATCGGAGGCGGGGGGGCGCGGACAGATACGCAGTATTTT
CDR3aa: CAIGGGGARTDTQYF

d_gene: TRBD2
abundance: -
j_gene: TRBJ2-7
v_gene: TRBV9
CDR3nt: TGTGCCAGCAGCCCCCGAGCGGGGGGGCCTGTCGAGCAGTACTTC
CDR3aa: CASSPRAGGPVEQYF

d_gene: -
abundance: -
j_gene: TRBJ1-1
v_gene: TRBV6-5
CDR3nt: TGTGCCAGCAGTTACTTACCAGGGTTGAACACTGAAGCTTTCTTT
CDR3aa: CASSYLPGLNTEAFF

d_gene: -
abundance: -
j_gene: TRBJ2-7
v_gene: TRBV27
CDR3nt: TGTGCCAGCAGTTTGGCGGGCAAACCGGGCTACGAGCAGTACTTC
CDR3aa: CASSLAGKPGYEQYF

d_gene: -
abundance: -
j_gene: TRBJ2-3
v_gene: TRBV9
CDR3nt: TGTGCCAGCAGCAATCCTAGCACAGATACGCAGTATTTT
CDR3aa: CASSNPSTDTQYF

d_gene: TRBD1
abundance: -
j_gene: TRBJ1-5
v_gene: TRBV6-1
CDR3nt: TGTGCCAGCAGTGGACAGGGACGGAATCAGCCCCAGCATTTT
CDR3aa: CASSGQGRNQPQHF

d_gene: TRBD1
abundance: -
j_gene: TRBJ1-2
v_gene: TRBV30
CDR3nt: TGTGCCTGGAGTGGACAGGGGAGAGAGAATGGCTACACCTTC
CDR3aa: CAWSGQGRENGYTF

d_gene: TRBD2
abundance: -
j_gene: TRBJ2-2
v_gene: TRBV9
CDR3nt: TGTGCCAGCAGCCTAGGACTAGCGGTCACCGGGGAGCTGTTTTTT
CDR3aa: CASSLGLAVTGELFF

d_gene: TRBD1
abundance: -
j_gene: TRBJ1-1
v_gene: TRBV29-1
CDR3nt: TGCAGCGTTAGGACAGGGATGAACACTGAAGCTTTCTTT
CDR3aa: CSVRTGMNTEAFF

d_gene: TRBD2
abundance: -
j_gene: TRBJ2-2
v_gene: TRBV5-6
CDR3nt: TGTGCCAGCAGCCCCACCTCCGGGCGGGGGGCGTTCGCCGGGGAGCTGTTTTTT
CDR3aa: CASSPTSGRGAFAGELFF

d_gene: -
abundance: -
j_gene: TRBJ2-3
v_gene: TRBV6-1
CDR3nt: TGTGCCAGCCTTGGGAGCGGCCCCCGCACAGATACGCAGTATTTT
CDR3aa: CASLGSGPRTDTQYF

d_gene: TRBD1
abundance: -
j_gene: TRBJ1-2
v_gene: TRBV6-6
CDR3nt: TGTGCCACCGAGACTCTACAGGGGAGTGGCTACACCTTC
CDR3aa: CATETLQGSGYTF

d_gene: -
abundance: once
j_gene: TRBJ2-7
v_gene: TRBV20-1
CDR3nt: TGCAGTGCTAGCCTGGAGTTCGAGCAGTACTTC
CDR3aa: CSASLEFEQYF

d_gene: TRBD1
abundance: -
j_gene: TRBJ1-3
v_gene: TRBV7-8
CDR3nt: TGTGCCAGCAGCTCCCGAATGGATCGGACAGGGAAAAACACCATATATTTT
CDR3aa: CASSSRMDRTGKNTIYF

d_gene: -
abundance: -
j_gene: TRBJ1-6
v_gene: TRBV10-3
CDR3nt: TGTGCCATCAGGGAACAGAGCAATTCACCCCTCCACTTT
CDR3aa: CAIREQSNSPLHF

d_gene: TRBD1
abundance: -
j_gene: TRBJ2-4
v_gene: TRBV15
CDR3nt: TGTGCCACCAGCAGAGACCAACAGGGGGTGGACATTCAGTACTTC
CDR3aa: CATSRDQQGVDIQYF

d_gene: TRBD2
abundance: -
j_gene: TRBJ2-1
v_gene: TRBV13
CDR3nt: TGTGCCAGCAGCCCCCCAAGTAGCGGGAGCAATGAGCAGTTCTTC
CDR3aa: CASSPPSSGSNEQFF

d_gene: TRBD1
abundance: -
j_gene: TRBJ2-7
v_gene: TRBV4-1
CDR3nt: TGCGCCAGCAGCCAGGAGGGACAGGGTGACGAGCAGTACTTC
CDR3aa: CASSQEGQGDEQYF

d_gene: -
abundance: few
j_gene: TRBJ1-5
v_gene: TRBV19
CDR3nt: TGTGCCAGTAGTACATCCACAAGGGGAGGTCAGCCCCAGCATTTT
CDR3aa: CASSTSTRGGQPQHF

d_gene: -
abundance: -
j_gene: TRBJ2-3
v_gene: TRBV6-5
CDR3nt: TGTGCCAGCAGTTACAGGGGGCGGGATACGCGGTATTTT
CDR3aa: CASSYRGRDTRYF

d_gene: -
abundance: -
j_gene: TRBJ2-4
v_gene: TRBV18
CDR3nt: TGTGCCAGCTCGCAGATCCCGCTAGGGGAATACGGCAAAAACATTCAGTACTTC
CDR3aa: CASSQIPLGEYGKNIQYF

d_gene: TRBD1
abundance: -
j_gene: TRBJ1-2
v_gene: TRBV6-5
CDR3nt: TGTGCCAGCAGCCGGGACAGCAGTTATGGCTACACCTTC
CDR3aa: CASSRDSSYGYTF

d_gene: TRBD2
abundance: -
j_gene: TRBJ2-5
v_gene: TRBV7-9
CDR3nt: TGTGCCAGCAGCTTAGGCGGGGGCCAAGAGACCCAGTACTTC
CDR3aa: CASSLGGGQETQYF

d_gene: TRBD2
abundance: -
j_gene: TRBJ2-1
v_gene: TRBV4-2
CDR3nt: TGTGCCAGCAGCCCGGCGGGCGAGGCGGGAGGGAATAATGAGCAGTTCTTC
CDR3aa: CASSPAGEAGGNNEQFF

d_gene: -
abundance: -
j_gene: TRBJ1-1
v_gene: TRBV14
CDR3nt: TGTGCCAGCAGCCAAGTGGGGGGAGGGACTGAAGCTTTCTTT
CDR3aa: CASSQVGGGTEAFF

d_gene: TRBD2
abundance: -
j_gene: TRBJ2-7
v_gene: TRBV29-1
CDR3nt: TGCAGCGTCCTCGGACTAGCGGGAGGGCCTAGCAACGAGCAGTACTTC
CDR3aa: CSVLGLAGGPSNEQYF

d_gene: -
abundance: -
j_gene: TRBJ1-5
v_gene: TRBV2
CDR3nt: TGTGCCAGCAGTCACAGGGATAGCAATCAGCCCCAGCATTTT
CDR3aa: CASSHRDSNQPQHF

d_gene: TRBD1
abundance: -
j_gene: TRBJ2-7
v_gene: TRBV5-1
CDR3nt: TGCGCCAGCAGCTTCGGACAGGGGGTCTCCTACGAGCAGTACTTC
CDR3aa: CASSFGQGVSYEQYF

d_gene: TRBD1
abundance: -
j_gene: TRBJ2-7
v_gene: TRBV27
CDR3nt: TGTGCCAGCAGCGACAGGGGCGAAATCGTTCTCTACGAGCAGTACTTC
CDR3aa: CASSDRGEIVLYEQYF

d_gene: TRBD2
abundance: few
j_gene: TRBJ2-1
v_gene: TRBV11-3
CDR3nt: TGTGCCAGCAGTCACCCGGGACTAGCGGGGTACAATGAGCAGTTCTTC
CDR3aa: CASSHPGLAGYNEQFF

d_gene: -
abundance: -
j_gene: TRBJ1-2
v_gene: TRBV6-1
CDR3nt: TGTGCCAGCAGTCCCAGGGGAGCTAACTATGGCTACACCTTC
CDR3aa: CASSPRGANYGYTF